This T cell receptor (beta chain) was captured by sequencing in a study of T-cell reconstitution after alpha-beta-depleted transplantation in children. V lost 3 bases and J lost 7, with 7 bases in between. This CDR3 is 13 amino acids long. Germline CDR1 SGHTA, CDR2 FQGNSA. Study conclusions and caveats: Reports say that about two months after transplant, the alpha-beta T cells came out of several hundred graft clones that had expanded. Surviving recipient cells, namely T cells and thymic progenitors, were the source of high day-60 TCRbeta diversity in some patients. Newly generated T cells supplied most T-cell counts and diversity one year post-transplant.

Unique molecular identifiers featured in how the TCRbeta library was prepared. TCRdb ran MiXCR on the PCR reads and lists one entry per CDR3 protein. The sample yields 480,000 or so distinct CDR3 sequences, over 9.5% seen once. This clonotype showed up just a few times. Its antigen is as yet unknown. The sequenced sample was PBMCs, obtained before TCRalphabeta/CD19-depleted stem cell transplant. This TCR derives from a child aged 2-15 years with inherited bone marrow failure, due to receive a stem cell transplant. The chain joins TRBV7-2 to TRBJ1-6; unclear D gene. The CDR3 nucleotides are TGTGCCAGCAGCTTTGCCATGAATTCACCCCTCCACTTT. Amino acid sequence: CASSFAMNSPLHF.